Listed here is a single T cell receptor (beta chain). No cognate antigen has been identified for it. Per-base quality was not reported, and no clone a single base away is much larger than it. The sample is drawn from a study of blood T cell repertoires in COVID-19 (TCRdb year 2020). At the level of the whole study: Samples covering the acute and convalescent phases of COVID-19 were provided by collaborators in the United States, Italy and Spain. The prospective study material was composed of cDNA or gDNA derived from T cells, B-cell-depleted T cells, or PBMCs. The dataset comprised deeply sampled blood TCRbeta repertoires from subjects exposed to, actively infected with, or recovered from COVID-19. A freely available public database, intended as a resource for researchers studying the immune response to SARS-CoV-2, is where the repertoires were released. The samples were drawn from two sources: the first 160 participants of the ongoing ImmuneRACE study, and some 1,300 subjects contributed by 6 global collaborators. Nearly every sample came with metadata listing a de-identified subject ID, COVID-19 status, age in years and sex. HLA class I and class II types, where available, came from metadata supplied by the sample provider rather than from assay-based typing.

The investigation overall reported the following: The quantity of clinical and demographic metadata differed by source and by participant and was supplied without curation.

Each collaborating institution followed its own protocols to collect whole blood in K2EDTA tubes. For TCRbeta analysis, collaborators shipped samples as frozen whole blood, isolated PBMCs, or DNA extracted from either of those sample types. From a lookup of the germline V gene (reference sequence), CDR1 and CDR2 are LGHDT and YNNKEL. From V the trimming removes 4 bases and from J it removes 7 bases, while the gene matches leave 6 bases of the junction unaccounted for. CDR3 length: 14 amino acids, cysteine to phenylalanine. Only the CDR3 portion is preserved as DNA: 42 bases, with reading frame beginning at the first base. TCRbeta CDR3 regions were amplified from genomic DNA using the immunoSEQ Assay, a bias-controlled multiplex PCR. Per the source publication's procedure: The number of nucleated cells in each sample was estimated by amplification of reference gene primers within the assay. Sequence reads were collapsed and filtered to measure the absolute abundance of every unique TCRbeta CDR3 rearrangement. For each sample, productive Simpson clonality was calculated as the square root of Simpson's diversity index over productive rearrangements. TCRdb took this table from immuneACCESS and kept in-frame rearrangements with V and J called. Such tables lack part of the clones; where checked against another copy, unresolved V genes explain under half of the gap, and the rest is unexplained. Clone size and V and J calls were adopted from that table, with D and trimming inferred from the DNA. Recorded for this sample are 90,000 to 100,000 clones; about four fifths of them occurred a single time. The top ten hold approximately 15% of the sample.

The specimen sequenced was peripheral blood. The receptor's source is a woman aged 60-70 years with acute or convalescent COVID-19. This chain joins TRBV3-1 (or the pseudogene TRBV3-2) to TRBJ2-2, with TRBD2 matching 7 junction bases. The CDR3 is CASSLVQRGGELFF. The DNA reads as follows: TGTGCCAGCAGCCTCGTCCAGCGGGGCGGGGAGCTGTTTTTT.